This T cell receptor beta chain was identified during a study of human T cells and chemical hapten exposure. General study findings and limits: Sensitizing to DPC left TCRs with a frequency above 1 in 1000 unaltered. Expanded TCRs created a significantly greater count of big CDR3 similarity clusters than controls did.

This clonotype appeared many times. No antigen is known for it. Specified time point: patch test 1, 2 weeks after DPC sensitization. Treatment reported: therapeutic diphenylcyclopropenone sensitization with weekly scalp DPC. RNA extraction used unfractionated whole blood as the source of total RNA. With 5 bases clipped from V and 4 bases from J, the junction kept 12 bases outside the gene matches. This CDR3 has 17 residues. Germline lookup yields CDR1 MDHEN and CDR2 SYDVKM. Original data processing: Ranging from about 20,000 to 700,000, TCR counts per sample had a median value of 95,638. From the RACE reads, TCRdb called clonotypes with MiXCR, one entry per CDR3 protein. These V and J calls are TCRdb output, not the study's own analysis. The data hold 11,000 to 15,000 distinct CDR3 sequences, with roughly 15% observed a single time.

This sequence was found in a woman in her 30s with alopecia areata. Some clones in this sample may be carry-over from other donors' samples. The genes are TRBV28 and TRBJ2-1; 9 bases are shared with TRBD2. Sample: whole blood, taken in connection with sensitization to the hapten diphenylcyclopropenone (DPC). The CDR3 DNA follows: TGTGCCAGCAGTCCACCGGTAGCGGGAGCTGGGTACAATGAGCAGTTCTTC. Its translation: CASSPPVAGAGYNEQFF.